Each of the 20 T cell receptor beta chains below was sequenced from the same sample in a study of cytomegalovirus exposure and HLA in healthy donors. In the PCR, 60 Vbeta and 13 Jbeta primers were used. Clones were sequenced by immunoSEQ multiplex PCR, and TCRdb holds only the in-frame ones, with some missing. The sample holds about 150,000 clones, 85% seen once. Sequenced material: PBMCs. Receptor source: a boy aged 2-15 years in good health and CMV-seronegative.

The chain couples TRBV11-2 to TRBJ1-2; 9 nucleotides agree with TRBD1. Trimming removed 10 bases from V and 6 bases from J; junction bases left unmatched: 9. The germline CDR1 and CDR2 sequences are SGHAT and FQNNGV. There are 13 residues in the CDR3. CDR3 loop: CAIRGTGRDGYTF. In DNA form, the CDR3 reads TGTGCCATCCGGGGGACAGGGAGAGATGGCTACACCTTC. The variable domain in full, completed from reference TRBV11-2 and TRBJ1-2, reads EAGVAQSPRYKIIEKRQSVAFWCNPISGHATLYWYQQILGQGPKLLIQFQNNGVVDDSQLPKDRFSAERLKGVDSTLKIQPAKLEDSAVYLCAIRGTGRDGYTFGSGTRLTVV.

This clone was picked up a small number of times. The gene calls are TRBV4-1 and TRBJ1-5; D is undetermined. The CDR3 runs 14 residues. V lost 3 bases and J 3 bases, leaving 9 bases between the germline ends. Germline V CDR1 and CDR2: MGHRA, YSYEKL. CDR3 DNA: TGCGCCAGCAGCCATGGGCAGTACAATCAGCCCCAGCATTTT. Translating gives CASSHGQYNQPQHF.

The V gene is TRBV15, the J gene TRBJ2-1; 11 positions match TRBD2. The CDR3 covers 16 residues. Looked up from germline, CDR1 is LNHNV and CDR2 is YYDKDF (reference sequence). J was trimmed by 8 bases and V by 3 bases; bases with no gene match: 9. The CDR3 bases are TGTGCCACCAGCAGGGAGGGAGGGACTAGCGGTTATGAGCAGTTCTTC. The encoded protein is CATSREGGTSGYEQFF.

The chain couples TRBV28 to TRBJ2-7, with 10 bases that match TRBD1. Germline CDR1 is MDHEN and CDR2 is SYDVKM. After removal of 6 bases from V and 4 bases from J, the junction contained 9 bases not matched to a gene. This CDR3 is 15 amino acids long. The CDR3 nucleotides are TGTGCCAGCAGCCCCGGGACAGGGGCCTTTTACGAGCAGTACGTC. Protein: CASSPGTGAFYEQYV.

The rearrangement uses TRBV5-1 and TRBJ1-2, with a weak D call TRBD1 (6 bases). CDR3 length: 14 residues. V lost 7 bases and J 4 bases, leaving 17 bases between the germline ends. Germline V lookup: CDR1 SGHRS, CDR2 YFSETQ. The chain's CDR3 is CASQEGGGPYGYTF. CDR3 in DNA: TGCGCCAGCCAAGAAGGGGGGGGACCCTATGGCTACACCTTC.

The V gene is TRBV6-5, the J gene TRBJ2-5; 8 nucleotides line up with TRBD2. Trimming took 0 bases from V and 3 from J; bases not matched to a gene: 6. The CDR3 covers 16 residues. The germline V gene has CDR1 MNHEY and CDR2 SVGAGI. CDR3 loop: CASSYSTSGSKETQYF. CDR3 nucleotides: TGTGCCAGCAGTTACTCTACTAGCGGTTCAAAAGAGACCCAGTACTTC.

On this clone itself: This CDR3 is also generated by other DNA sequences in the sample. The chain couples TRBV28 to TRBJ1-2; 7 nucleotides match TRBD1. CDR1 is MDHEN and CDR2 is SYDVKM in the germline V gene. V shed 2 bases, J shed 4 bases, and the junction held 4 bases outside the gene matches. This CDR3 has 14 amino acids. The DNA for the CDR3 is TGTGCCAGCAGTTTAGGAGGGGGCCCCTATGGCTACACCTTC. As protein: CASSLGGGPYGYTF.

The chain joins TRBV2 to TRBJ1-4; no clear D gene. The CDR3 totals 12 residues. Looked up from germline, CDR1 is SNHLY and CDR2 is FYNNEI. V shed 3 bases and J shed 8 bases, with 7 bases lying between them. The chain's CDR3 is CASSEGEEKLFF. CDR3 nucleotides: TGTGCCAGCAGTGAGGGAGAGGAAAAACTGTTTTTT. Combining the CDR3 with reference TRBV2 and TRBJ1-4 gives the whole variable domain EPEVTQTPSHQVTQMGQEVILRCVPISNHLYFYWYRQILGQKVEFLVSFYNNEISEKSEIFDDQFSVERPDGSNFTLKIRSTKLEDSAMYFCASSEGEEKLFFGSGTQLSVL.

The chain recombines TRBV30 with TRBJ1-5, with D unresolved. CDR3 length: 13 residues. CDR1 is GTSNPN, CDR2 SVGIG, per germline (reference sequence). The ends were cut back, 0 bases at V and 8 bases at J, with 11 bases in the middle. Written as DNA, the CDR3 is TGTGCCTGGAGTGTACGGGTTCTCGAGCCCCAGCATTTT. As protein: CAWSVRVLEPQHF.

V usage is TRBV5-4 and J usage is TRBJ1-2; D is undetermined. The V gene lost 0 bases and the J gene lost 2 bases, with 8 bases spanning the gap. This CDR3 comprises 14 residues. Germline assignment: CDR1 SGHNT and CDR2 YYREEE (reference sequence). CDR3 nucleotide sequence: TGTGCCAGCAGCTTGGGGCAGGCAAACTATGGCTACACCTTC. It is translated as CASSLGQANYGYTF.

The rearrangement uses TRBV11-1 and TRBJ2-7; 9 nucleotides align to TRBD1. The CDR3 extends over 16 amino acids. CDR1 is SGHAT and CDR2 is FQDESV in the germline V gene (reference sequence). V shed 5 bases and J 6 bases; nucleotides not matched to a gene: 14. The CDR3 DNA sequence: TGTGCCAGCAGCGCCAACCCGGGACAGGGAAGGCGCGAGCAGTACTTC. Residues: CASSANPGQGRREQYF. The whole variable domain, filled in from reference TRBV11-1 and TRBJ2-7, reads EAEVAQSPRYKITEKSQAVAFWCDPISGHATLYWYRQILGQGPELLVQFQDESVVDDSQLPKDRFSAERLKGVDSTLKIQPAELGDSAMYLCASSANPGQGRREQYFGPGTRLTVT.

This clone appeared once. This rearrangement joins TRBV19 to TRBJ1-1; 7 nucleotides agree with TRBD1. Germline V CDR1 and CDR2: LNHDA, SQIVND (reference sequence). V dropped 6 bases and J dropped 3; count of bases not matched to a gene: 13. The CDR3 is made up of 16 amino acids. The CDR3 spells CASRVPDRSNHTEAFF. CDR3 DNA: TGTGCCAGTAGAGTCCCGGACAGGAGCAATCACACTGAAGCTTTCTTT.

CDR3 protein: CASSPKTGGTEAFF. The CDR3 region has the DNA TGTGCCAGCAGCCCTAAGACAGGGGGCACTGAAGCTTTCTTT. The rearrangement links TRBV7-2 to TRBJ1-1, with 9 bases lining up with TRBD1. CDR3 length: 14 amino acids. Germline-derived CDR1 and CDR2 are SGHTA and FQGNSA. The J segment lost 4 bases and the V segment lost 5 bases, leaving 5 bases of the junction unmatched.

V is TRBV19 and J is TRBJ1-1, with TRBD1 identical over 9 bases. The CDR3 runs 15 residues. Losses at the gene ends were 0 bases for V and 1 base for J; bases not matched to a gene: 0. Germline assignment: CDR1 LNHDA and CDR2 SQIVND (reference sequence). The CDR3 DNA reads as TGTGCCAGTAGTATAGAGGACAGGGGGAACACTGAAGCTTTCTTT. Its protein product is CASSIEDRGNTEAFF. The full variable domain, rest sourced from reference TRBV19 and TRBJ1-1, is DGGITQSPKYLFRKEGQNVTLSCEQNLNHDAMYWYRQDPGQGLRLIYYSQIVNDFQKGDIAEGYSVSREKKESFPLTVTSAQKNPTAFYLCASSIEDRGNTEAFFGQGTRLTVV.

This rearrangement joins TRBV6-6 to TRBJ1-2, with 7 bases fitting TRBD1. The germline V gene encodes CDR1 MNHNY and CDR2 SVGAGI (reference sequence). With 1 base clipped from V and 6 bases from J, the junction kept 2 bases outside the gene matches. CDR3 size: 13 residues. CDR3 DNA sequence: TGTGCCAGCAGTTACTGGCAGGGGGATGGCTACACCTTC. Amino acids: CASSYWQGDGYTF.

This chain joins TRBV6-6 and TRBJ2-3; 9 nucleotides agree with TRBD1. V was clipped by 11 bases and J by 4 bases; unmatched bases: 10. Germline V gives CDR1 MNHNY, CDR2 SVGAGI (reference sequence). The length of the CDR3 is 14 residues. The CDR3: CAHAKQGAADTQYF. The CDR3 nucleotides read TGTGCCCACGCCAAACAGGGGGCCGCAGATACGCAGTATTTT.

This clone was detected once. The CDR3 nucleotides are TGCGCCAGCATGGCGGGGGGGAAAACTAACAATGAGCAGTTCTTC. This sequence encodes CASMAGGKTNNEQFF. V is TRBV5-1 and J is TRBJ2-1; 9 bases are a match to TRBD2. The CDR3 is 15 amino acids. Looked up from germline, CDR1 is SGHRS and CDR2 is YFSETQ. Trimming at V came to 6 bases and at J to 5 bases, leaving 9 bases not matched to a gene.

The gene calls are TRBV19 and TRBJ1-5, with a tentative D call TRBD1 (6 bases). Germline V gives CDR1 LNHDA, CDR2 SQIVND (reference sequence). V lost 3 bases and J 4 bases, leaving 13 bases between the germline ends. CDR3 length: 15 residues. The CDR3 sequence is CASSIGQNPNQPQHF. Here the CDR3 DNA reads TGTGCCAGTAGTATCGGACAGAACCCAAATCAGCCCCAGCATTTT.

The rearrangement links TRBV6-1 to TRBJ1-5; TRBD1 agrees at 7 bases. Germline V gene sequence: CDR1 MNHNS, CDR2 SASEGT. V shed 5 bases, J shed 2 bases, and the junction held 3 bases outside the gene matches. This CDR3 has 14 residues. CDR3 region: CASSTGVGNQPQHF. The DNA for the CDR3 is TGTGCCAGCAGTACAGGGGTTGGCAATCAGCCCCAGCATTTT.

This clone has a handful of counts. V is TRBV7-3 and J is TRBJ2-3, with no clear D. The CDR3 extends over 16 amino acids. Germline CDR1 reads SGHTA; CDR2 reads FQGTGA. Trimming removed 5 bases from V and 0 bases from J, with 15 bases in between. CDR3 sequence reads: CASSTTATSSTDTQYF. Here the CDR3 DNA reads TGTGCCAGCAGCACAACAGCTACCTCAAGCACAGATACGCAGTATTTT.